This T cell receptor beta chain was identified in a study of lymphopenia after photon versus proton radiotherapy. Study observations and caveats: Better survival with proton therapy was suggested as possible, not demonstrated. Under photons, naive T cells and diversity fell while effector/memory populations rose. After the lymphocyte nadir, photon-treated repertoires showed oligoclonal expansion, especially of CD8+ Temra cells. In patients who died, overall survival fell as post-nadir TCR diversity dropped more.

Repertoires were generated with immunoSEQ multiplex PCR, while TCRdb's copy carries only in-frame clones and drops some. The sample carries roughly 29,000 clones, roughly 89% recorded once. With V trimmed by 4 bases and J by 6 bases, 4 bases remained unmatched. Germline CDR1 reads SGHVS; CDR2 reads FNYEAQ. The CDR3 has 14 amino acids. To note about this clone: What it binds is unknown.

V is TRBV7-6 and J is TRBJ1-5; TRBD1 aligns across 9 bases. The sequence derives from a woman aged 60-75 years with cholangiocarcinoma. Some clones in this sample may be carry-over from other donors' samples. This specimen consisted of peripheral blood, obtained from a patient treated with proton-based radiotherapy. CDR3 in amino acids: CASSSTGGGQPQHF. The CDR3 bases are TGTGCCAGCAGCTCCACAGGGGGCGGTCAGCCCCAGCATTTT.